The 18 T cell receptor beta chains presented below share a single source sample, sequenced in a study of Graves' ophthalmopathy and Graves' hyperthyroidism. Beta-chain TCR CDR3 regions were amplified from RNA transcripts. RT-PCR was first run with HTBI primers, then multiplex PCR in a second round. TCRdb independently ran MiXCR on the multiplex PCR reads; one entry per CDR3 protein. The table records some 170,000 distinct CDR3 sequences, roughly 36% of them present only once. The sample consisted of peripheral blood. These receptors all stem from a man aged 30 to 45 with Graves' ophthalmopathy.

This clonotype was seen at least ten times. The CDR3 region is CASLKHDPYEQYF. As DNA, the CDR3 is TGTGCCAGCCTCAAACATGATCCCTACGAGCAGTACTTC. The chain joins TRBV6-5 to TRBJ2-7, with D hard to call. Per the germline V gene, CDR1 is MNHEY and CDR2 is SVGAGI. This CDR3 contains 13 residues. V dropped 8 bases and J dropped 2 bases, with 13 bases sitting between them.

This clonotype was observed many times. The rearrangement links TRBV28 to TRBJ1-2; 10 bases map to TRBD1. Germline loops: CDR1 MDHEN, CDR2 SYDVKM. Unmatched junction bases numbered 6, after V lost 4 bases and J lost 4 bases. The CDR3 loop spans 15 amino acids. The CDR3 nucleotides are TGTGCCAGCAGTTCGGGGACAGGGGTAGGCTATGGCTACACCTTC. Translating gives CASSSGTGVGYGYTF.

The sample holds one count of this clonotype. The genes are TRBV7-2 and TRBJ2-7; D uncertain. Trimming removed 1 base at V and 7 bases at J, with 11 bases between. The CDR3 length is 13 residues. CDR1 is SGHTA, CDR2 FQGNSA, per germline. CDR3 sequence: CASSLGHFREQYF. CDR3 coding DNA: TGTGCCAGCAGCTTAGGACACTTTAGGGAGCAGTACTTC.

This clonotype appeared many times. J is TRBJ2-4 and V is TRBV7-2; D may match TRBD1 or TRBD2 (5 bases each). Trimming left V 1 base short and J 2 bases short, with 9 bases between. CDR3 length: 15 amino acids. The germline V gene has CDR1 SGHTA and CDR2 FQGNSA. The CDR3 nucleotides are TGTGCCAGCAGCTTAGACGGGGCCCCCAAAAACATTCAGTACTTC. This sequence encodes CASSLDGAPKNIQYF. Filled out from reference TRBV7-2 and TRBJ2-4, the complete variable domain reads GAGVSQSPSNKVTEKGKDVELRCDPISGHTALYWYRQSLGQGLEFLIYFQGNSAPDKSGLPSDRFSAERTGGSVSTLTIQRTQQEDSAVYLCASSLDGAPKNIQYFGAGTRLSVL.

This clonotype was seen many times. In nucleotides, the CDR3 is TGTGCCATCAGTGTAAATTCGGGATCTGAAGCTTTCTTT. It codes for CAISVNSGSEAFF. The V call is TRBV10-3, the J call TRBJ1-1, with D uncertain. Germline V gene lookup returns CDR1 ENHRY and CDR2 SYGVKD. Trimming shortened V by 4 bases and J by 6 bases, and 12 bases separated the two germline ends. The CDR3 runs 13 residues.

This clonotype appeared a few times. The chain employs TRBV28 and TRBJ1-1, with 7 bases aligning to TRBD1. From germline, CDR1 is MDHEN and CDR2 SYDVKM. This CDR3 comprises 16 residues. The trim removed 6 bases at V and 3 bases at J, leaving 13 bases unmatched. Here the CDR3 reads CASRRDSPFADTEAFF. The CDR3 region has the DNA TGTGCCAGCAGGAGGGACAGCCCCTTTGCTGACACTGAAGCTTTCTTT.

At least ten counts were recorded for this clonotype. The gene calls are TRBV11-3 and TRBJ1-2; D is unclear. The CDR3 loop spans 13 amino acids. Trimming removed 3 bases from V and 3 bases from J, with 8 bases in between. The germline CDR1 and CDR2 sequences are SGHNT and YENEEA. For the CDR3, the DNA is TGTGCCAGCAGCTTGCAGAGGGACTATGGCTACACCTTC. Its translation: CASSLQRDYGYTF. Complete variable domain (other parts from reference TRBV11-3 and TRBJ1-2): EAGVVQSPRYKIIEKKQPVAFWCNPISGHNTLYWYLQNLGQGPELLIRYENEEAVDDSQLPKDRFSAERLKGVDSTLKIQPAELGDSAVYLCASSLQRDYGYTFGSGTRLTVV.

This chain joins TRBV12-3 or TRBV12-4 and TRBJ2-5; no firm D call. The CDR3 spans 12 residues. V lost 3 bases, J lost 7 bases, and 9 bases lay in between. The CDR3 protein is CASSLEKTTQYF. In DNA, the CDR3 is TGTGCCAGCAGTTTGGAGAAGACGACCCAGTACTTC.

There are many counts of this clonotype. CDR3: CASIRQGAMGEQYF. In nucleotides, the CDR3 is TGTGCCAGCATCCGACAGGGGGCGATGGGGGAGCAGTACTTC. The V gene is TRBV5-5, the J gene TRBJ2-7, with 10 bases matching TRBD1. Trimming removed 6 bases from V and 7 bases from J; junction bases left unmatched: 10. This CDR3 spans 14 amino acids. In germline, CDR1 is SGHKS, CDR2 YYEKEE (reference sequence).

This clonotype was seen a handful of times. V is TRBV24-1 and J is TRBJ1-2; 11 bases fit TRBD1. Germline CDR1 is KGHDR and CDR2 is SFDVKD. Trimming cost V 3 bases and J 4 bases; bases outside gene matches: 3. The CDR3 has 15 amino acids. The CDR3 nucleotides are TGTGCCACCAGTGATCGAGGGACAGGGGGCTATGGCTACACCTTC. It is translated as CATSDRGTGGYGYTF.

This clonotype was counted many times. The chain is built from TRBV7-2 and TRBJ2-5; the D is unclear. Looked up from germline, CDR1 is SGHTA and CDR2 is FQGNSA. This CDR3 comprises 16 residues. V gave up 5 bases and J gave up 5 bases, with 21 bases separating them. In DNA form, the CDR3 reads TGTGCCAGCAGCCCCTTTTTGCGGTCCCCACCGGAGACCCAGTACTTC. Translated, it gives CASSPFLRSPPETQYF.

This clonotype came up many times. V gene TRBV7-9 combines with J gene TRBJ1-2; no clear D gene. Trimming removed 2 bases from V and 6 bases from J, with 13 bases in between. Germline V gene sequence: CDR1 SEHNR, CDR2 FQNEAQ (reference sequence). This CDR3 region has 14 residues. Here the CDR3 DNA reads TGTGCCAGCAGCTTAAGTGGACTTCTGGATGGCTACACCTTC. Translating it yields CASSLSGLLDGYTF. Supplemented by reference TRBV7-9 and TRBJ1-2, the full variable domain reads DTGVSQNPRHKITKRGQNVTFRCDPISEHNRLYWYRQTLGQGPEFLTYFQNEAQLEKSRLLSDRFSAERPKGSFSTLEIQRTEQGDSAMYLCASSLSGLLDGYTFGSGTRLTVV.

V and J are TRBV20-1 and TRBJ2-5; D is perhaps TRBD1 (6 bases). The CDR3 contains 12 residues. Germline-derived CDR1 and CDR2 are DFQATT and SNEGSKA (reference sequence). V shed 2 bases and J shed 4 bases, with 8 bases lying between them. DNA for the CDR3: TGCAGTGCTAGAAGACAGGTAGAGACCCAGTACTTC. It codes for CSARRQVETQYF.

This clonotype came up many times. V and J are TRBV2 and TRBJ2-2; D unclear. In germline, CDR1 is SNHLY, CDR2 FYNNEI. The CDR3 spans 11 residues. V was shortened by 5 bases and J by 8 bases, with 6 bases between the two germline ends. In nucleotides, the CDR3 is TGTGCCAGCAGTCACCCTGGGGAGCTGTTTTTT. It yields the protein CASSHPGELFF.

This clonotype has at least ten counts. The rearrangement uses TRBV18 and TRBJ2-5, with unresolved D. V was clipped by 3 bases and J by 7 bases, with 18 bases between them. The CDR3 is made up of 15 amino acids. Germline loops: CDR1 KGHSH, CDR2 LQKENI. CDR3 residues: CASSPSSQVPGTQYF. CDR3 DNA sequence: TGTGCCAGCTCACCCAGTTCACAAGTCCCAGGGACCCAGTACTTC.

This clonotype has more than one count but fewer than ten. V usage is TRBV28 and J usage is TRBJ1-2; possible D gene TRBD1, 6 bases. The CDR3 spans 14 residues. V lost 5 bases to trimming and J lost 14 bases, with 24 bases between them. Germline V gene sequence: CDR1 MDHEN, CDR2 SYDVKM. DNA of the CDR3: TGTGCCAGCAGTCTCCCCCCCCGGACAGTTCTCGTTACCTTC. Its translation: CASSLPPRTVLVTF.

This clonotype came up many times. V usage is TRBV4-2 and J usage is TRBJ1-5; D ambiguous. CDR3 length equals 15 residues. The germline CDR1 and CDR2 sequences are LGHNA and YNFKEQ. Trimming took off 0 bases at V and 4 bases at J, with 10 bases between the two ends. Here the CDR3 reads CASSQDSNRNQPQHF. The CDR3 coding sequence is TGTGCCAGCAGCCAAGATTCGAACCGGAATCAGCCCCAGCATTTT.

This clonotype was counted many times. The chain is built from TRBV19 and TRBJ1-1, with TRBD1 identical over 12 bases. After removal of 3 bases from V and 8 bases from J, the junction contained 4 bases not matched to a gene. Germline V gene lookup returns CDR1 LNHDA and CDR2 SQIVND (reference sequence). This CDR3 contains 14 residues. Here the CDR3 reads CASSMGTGGGEAFF. CDR3 DNA sequence: TGTGCCAGTAGTATGGGGACAGGGGGCGGAGAAGCTTTCTTT.